The T cell receptor beta chain described here comes from a study of T cells in Graves' hyperthyroidism and ophthalmopathy. Study observations and caveats: Researchers found most expanded thyroid clonotypes above 0.001 in blood as well.

The germline V and J ends were trimmed by 3 bases and 5 bases, with 10 bases remaining between them. The length of the CDR3 is 13 residues. Germline CDR1 is DFQATT and CDR2 is SNEGSKA (reference sequence). There are many counts of this clonotype. Its matching antigen is unknown. Orbital computed tomography, thyroid ultrasound, serum thyroxine and TRAb, and clinical symptoms together informed the diagnoses. Amplified TCR beta CDR3 regions came from RNA transcripts. When the TCR CDR3 underwent first-round RT-PCR, the HTBI primer set was used. One entry per CDR3 protein, called by TCRdb with MiXCR from the multiplex PCR reads. The top ten hold roughly 35% of the sample, which has some 350,000 distinct CDR3 sequences, approximately 13% seen once.

The chain carries TRBV20-1 and TRBJ2-2; D is unclear. The source material was blood. This TCR was recovered from a middle-aged woman with Graves' ophthalmopathy. The CDR3 DNA reads as TGCAGTGCTAGCCCGTTGAGGACCGGGGAGCTGTTTTTT. Residues: CSASPLRTGELFF.